The 25 T cell receptor beta chains below come from one sample, sequenced in a study of cytomegalovirus exposure and HLA in healthy donors. PCR used 60 Vbeta primers and 13 Jbeta primers. TCRdb's table, derived via immunoSEQ multiplex PCR, lists solely in-frame clones and lacks some. This sample's clone table lists 80,000 to 100,000 clones. Sequencing used PBMCs. The receptors originated from a woman in her twenties or thirties in good health and CMV-seronegative.

The V call is TRBV6-6, the J call TRBJ1-6; no definite D call. The ends were cut back, 4 bases at V and 3 bases at J, with 4 bases in the middle. The CDR3 spans 13 residues. Germline V gives CDR1 MNHNY, CDR2 SVGAGI (reference sequence). CDR3: CASSSVYNSPLHF. The CDR3 DNA is TGTGCCAGCAGTTCTGTCTATAATTCACCCCTCCACTTT.

In the case of this clone: At one end the junction does not follow the germline gene, possibly because of a read error. V gene TRBV29-1 combines with J gene TRBJ2-7; TRBD2 matches 13 bases. The CDR3 contains 11 residues. Per germline, CDR1 SQVTM and CDR2 ANQGSEA. The chain's CDR3 is CSGGTSGTQHF. The CDR3 nucleotides are TGCAGCGGCGGGACTAGCGGGACTCAGCACTTC.

In DNA, the CDR3 is TGTGCCAGCAGCTTTGGAGCGGGGGGGTTAACTGATACGCAGTATTTT. This codes for CASSFGAGGLTDTQYF. This sequence joins TRBV7-2 and TRBJ2-3; 10 nucleotides align to TRBD2. Per germline, CDR1 SGHTA and CDR2 FQGNSA. The CDR3 runs to 16 residues. Trimming took 3 bases from V and 6 from J; bases not matched to a gene: 9.

CDR3 sequence (DNA): TGTGCCAGCAGCTTACAGGTCCCGAACACTGAAGCTTTCTTT. Translating gives CASSLQVPNTEAFF. This chain connects TRBV11-1 to TRBJ1-1; no firm D call. Per germline, CDR1 SGHAT and CDR2 FQDESV (reference sequence). Trimming shortened V by 2 bases and J by 1 base, and 8 bases separated the two germline ends. The CDR3 runs 14 residues.

V usage is TRBV13 and J usage is TRBJ1-1; 11 positions match TRBD1. Germline V lookup: CDR1 PRHDT, CDR2 FYEKMQ (reference sequence). This CDR3 spans 17 amino acids. The V segment lost 3 bases and the J segment 0 bases; nucleotides outside the gene matches: 6. The DNA for the CDR3 is TGTGCCAGCAGCTTTACCGGGACAGGGGGACTGAACACTGAAGCTTTCTTT. It yields the protein CASSFTGTGGLNTEAFF.

This chain uses TRBV7-9 with TRBJ2-7, with 7 positions matching TRBD2. Germline assignment: CDR1 SEHNR and CDR2 FQNEAQ (reference sequence). The V segment lost 2 bases and the J segment 5 bases; nucleotides outside the gene matches: 9. This CDR3 has 15 residues. The CDR3: CASSLMGGLDDEQYF. The DNA of the CDR3 is TGTGCCAGCAGCTTAATGGGGGGGTTAGATGACGAGCAGTACTTC.

The chain carries TRBV11-2 and TRBJ2-1; unclear D gene. Trimming removed 6 bases from V and 6 bases from J, with 6 bases in between. There are 11 residues in the CDR3. The V gene's germline CDR1 is SGHAT and CDR2 FQNNGV. CDR3 in amino acids: CASRGSNEQFF. The DNA of the CDR3 is TGTGCCAGCAGGGGCAGCAATGAGCAGTTCTTC.

J is TRBJ2-2 and V is TRBV7-3; TRBD1 matches at 8 bases. The CDR3 spans 14 residues. Germline lookup yields CDR1 SGHTA and CDR2 FQGTGA. The ends lost 7 bases at V and 4 bases at J; junction bases unmatched: 5. CDR3 DNA: TGTGCCAGCACGATAACAGGGGGCACCGGGGAGCTGTTTTTT. It yields the protein CASTITGGTGELFF.

The chain combines TRBV7-2 with TRBJ2-1; 12 bases fit TRBD2. This CDR3 is built from 15 residues. Germline assignment: CDR1 SGHTA and CDR2 FQGNSA. The trim removed 5 bases at V and 7 bases at J, leaving 6 bases unmatched. The CDR3 loop reads CASSPWTSGKNEQFF. Here the CDR3 DNA reads TGTGCCAGCAGCCCCTGGACTAGCGGGAAAAATGAGCAGTTCTTC. Combining the CDR3 with reference TRBV7-2 and TRBJ2-1 gives the whole variable domain GAGVSQSPSNKVTEKGKDVELRCDPISGHTALYWYRQSLGQGLEFLIYFQGNSAPDKSGLPSDRFSAERTGGSVSTLTIQRTQQEDSAVYLCASSPWTSGKNEQFFGPGTRLTVL.

This clone is labeled medium-sized based on frequency. This chain joins TRBV27 and TRBJ1-2; 7 bases fit TRBD1. J was trimmed by 7 bases and V by 6 bases; bases with no gene match: 8. CDR1 is MNHEY and CDR2 is SMNVEV in the germline V gene (reference sequence). This CDR3 comprises 13 residues. The CDR3 sequence: CASSQGGEGGYTF. CDR3 bases: TGTGCCAGCAGCCAAGGGGGCGAGGGTGGCTACACCTTC.

The chain employs TRBV28 and TRBJ1-5; possibly TRBD1 for D (5 bases). Trimming removed 7 bases from V and 2 bases from J, with 9 bases in between. CDR1 and CDR2 from the germline V gene are MDHEN and SYDVKM. The length of the CDR3 is 13 residues. CDR3 nucleotide sequence: TGTGCCAGCACGACAGCCCGCAATCAGCCCCAGCATTTT. As protein: CASTTARNQPQHF.

The V call is TRBV7-8, the J call TRBJ1-5; TRBD1 might be the D (6 bases). The germline V gene has CDR1 SGHVS and CDR2 FQNEAQ. V lost 3 bases to trimming and J lost 0 bases, with 15 bases between them. This CDR3 comprises 17 residues. CDR3 in amino acids: CASSLRTELYSNQPQHF. The CDR3 DNA reads TGTGCCAGCAGCTTGAGGACAGAGTTATATAGCAATCAGCCCCAGCATTTT.

This chain connects TRBV27 to TRBJ2-1; TRBD2 aligns across 10 bases. V was pared by 0 bases and J by 3 bases, with 20 bases of the junction left unmatched. Germline assignment: CDR1 MNHEY and CDR2 SMNVEV (reference sequence). The CDR3 contains 22 residues. The chain's CDR3 is CASSLSSGGAPYSSWYYNEQFF. For the CDR3, the DNA is TGTGCCAGCAGTTTATCGAGCGGGGGGGCCCCGTATTCATCGTGGTACTACAATGAGCAGTTCTTC.

This chain uses TRBV27 with TRBJ2-5; D not resolved. Germline assignment: CDR1 MNHEY and CDR2 SMNVEV (reference sequence). The V gene lost 5 bases and the J gene lost 4 bases, with 11 bases spanning the gap. CDR3 size: 13 residues. The CDR3 protein is CASSPRLGETQYF. The CDR3 DNA reads TGTGCCAGCAGTCCGCGCCTCGGAGAGACCCAGTACTTC.

The chain joins TRBV13 to TRBJ2-5; TRBD1 matches at 7 bases. The ends lost 0 bases at V and 6 bases at J; junction bases unmatched: 7. Germline CDR1 reads PRHDT; CDR2 reads FYEKMQ (reference sequence). The CDR3 runs 15 residues. For the CDR3, the DNA is TGTGCCAGCAGCTTAGGACAGGGGACGATAAAGACCCAGTACTTC. Its protein product is CASSLGQGTIKTQYF.

The chain employs TRBV5-1 and TRBJ2-2; no reliable D call. In germline, CDR1 is SGHRS, CDR2 YFSETQ. Trimming took 0 bases from V and 2 from J, leaving 5 bases between them. This CDR3 comprises 14 residues. CDR3 amino acids: CASSLGGNTGELFF. In nucleotides, the CDR3 is TGCGCCAGCAGCTTGGGCGGAAACACCGGGGAGCTGTTTTTT.

The rearrangement joins TRBV7-3 to TRBJ2-2; 9 bases line up with TRBD1. J was trimmed by 4 bases and V by 5 bases; bases with no gene match: 8. This CDR3 has 16 residues. Germline-derived CDR1 and CDR2 are SGHTA and FQGTGA. CDR3: CASSRQGQGGTGELFF. The CDR3, as DNA: TGTGCCAGCAGCCGACAGGGACAGGGAGGCACCGGGGAGCTGTTTTTT.

CDR3 region: CASSAGWEQYF. CDR3 bases: TGTGCCAGCAGCGCGGGTTGGGAGCAGTACTTC. The rearrangement links TRBV7-2 to TRBJ2-7; possible D gene TRBD2, 5 bases. The CDR3 is made up of 11 amino acids. The V and J ends lost 5 bases and 7 bases respectively, with 9 bases between them. Germline CDR1 is SGHTA and CDR2 is FQGNSA.

V is TRBV19 and J is TRBJ2-3; the match to TRBD2 covers 10 bases. J lost 4 bases, V lost 8 bases, and 6 bases had no gene match. CDR3 length: 14 amino acids. Germline CDR1 LNHDA, CDR2 SQIVND (reference sequence). Here the CDR3 reads CASRPLAGADTQYF. CDR3 nucleotides: TGTGCCAGTCGACCTCTAGCGGGGGCAGATACGCAGTATTTT.

The V call is TRBV11-3, the J call TRBJ1-1; 8 positions agree with TRBD1. Germline V lookup: CDR1 SGHNT, CDR2 YENEEA. Trimming removed 4 bases from V and 4 bases from J; junction bases left unmatched: 5. The CDR3 runs to 14 residues. CDR3 nucleotide sequence: TGTGCCAGCAGCTCGGACAGGGTATCCACTGAAGCTTTCTTT. Amino acid sequence: CASSSDRVSTEAFF.

The chain uses TRBV28 and TRBJ1-4; D is undetermined. The CDR3 is 14 residues long. The germline V and J ends were trimmed by 6 bases and 4 bases, with 12 bases remaining between them. Looked up from germline, CDR1 is MDHEN and CDR2 is SYDVKM. CDR3 in DNA: TGTGCCAGCAGCCCCTCGCACGGTAATGAAAAACTGTTTTTT. Its translation is CASSPSHGNEKLFF.

The chain combines TRBV7-6 with TRBJ2-1; TRBD1 matches at 8 bases. The CDR3 is 14 amino acids. The V gene's germline CDR1 is SGHVS and CDR2 FNYEAQ. V gave up 5 bases and J gave up 4 bases; unmatched junction bases: 4. CDR3 amino acids: CASSQQGVYNEQFF. The CDR3 DNA sequence: TGTGCCAGCAGCCAACAGGGGGTATACAATGAGCAGTTCTTC.

The chain has TRBV19 and TRBJ2-5, with a possible D match to TRBD2 (7 bases). V shed 1 base and J shed 5 bases, with 14 bases lying between them. The CDR3 sequence is 15 residues long. Germline assignment: CDR1 LNHDA and CDR2 SQIVND (reference sequence). The CDR3 sequence is CASSIGGGGSETQYF. CDR3 nucleotide sequence: TGTGCCAGTAGTATAGGAGGCGGGGGCTCGGAGACCCAGTACTTC.

The chain carries TRBV30 and TRBJ1-3; TRBD1 matches at 8 bases. Germline CDR1 GTSNPN, CDR2 SVGIG (reference sequence). The CDR3 spans 14 residues. J gave up 2 bases and V 8 bases, and 8 bases lay outside the gene matches. DNA of the CDR3: TGTGCCCGAGACAGGGGCCAAACTGGAAACACCATATATTTT. It is translated as CARDRGQTGNTIYF.

V usage is TRBV11-3 and J usage is TRBJ2-7; the match to TRBD2 covers 8 bases. The trim removed 6 bases at V and 5 bases at J, leaving 9 bases unmatched. Germline values: CDR1 SGHNT, CDR2 YENEEA. There are 14 residues in the CDR3. The chain's CDR3 is CASSRGGTLDEQYF. In nucleotides, the CDR3 is TGTGCCAGCAGTCGGGGGGGGACACTGGACGAGCAGTACTTC.